The clone carrying this TCR beta chain has only a few counts. The record originates from a study of HIV-infected patients and healthy controls. TCRdb fed the 5' RACE reads into MiXCR, producing one record per CDR3 protein. The sample includes 65,000 to 70,000 distinct CDR3 sequences, less than 20% seen only once; the top ten take approximately 5%. Germline assignment: CDR1 KGHSH and CDR2 LQKENI. Trimming cost V 4 bases and J 0 bases, with 12 bases left between them. This CDR3 contains 15 residues. This TCR derives from a human donor in good health. Sequencing was done on a sample of CD4+ T cells from blood. J is TRBJ1-1 and V is TRBV18, with a possible D match to TRBD1 (6 bases). The CDR3 nucleotides read TGTGCCAGCTCACAAACCGGGACATTGAACACTGAAGCTTTCTTT. It codes for CASSQTGTLNTEAFF.